Shown below are 9 T cell receptor beta chains from a single sample sequenced in a study of shared clonotypes between healthy human individuals. Data came from immunoSEQ multiplex PCR; TCRdb stores just in-frame clones and leaves some out. Among 450,000 or so clones listed, roughly three quarters were seen once. Sequenced material: PBMCs. The receptor source for this set is a woman between 40 and 55 years old in good health. Some clones in this sample may be carry-over from other donors' samples.

This clone was detected only once. The V and J genes are TRBV29-1 and TRBJ2-7, with 12 nucleotides matching TRBD2. The CDR3 length is 14 residues. After removal of 3 bases from V and 5 bases from J, the junction contained 5 bases not matched to a gene. Germline V gene sequence: CDR1 SQVTM, CDR2 ANQGSEA. This CDR3 is CSVETSGGRNEQYF. The CDR3 DNA is TGCAGCGTTGAGACTAGCGGGGGCCGGAACGAGCAGTACTTC.

This clone came up a few times. The rearrangement links TRBV19 to TRBJ1-2, with a tentative D call TRBD1 (5 bases). The CDR3 has 15 amino acids. V was trimmed by 2 bases and J by 7 bases, leaving 17 bases between them. Per germline, CDR1 LNHDA and CDR2 SQIVND (reference sequence). The CDR3 here is CASSIWTREPSGYTF. CDR3 DNA sequence: TGTGCCAGTAGTATATGGACCAGGGAGCCCTCTGGCTACACCTTC.

As concerns this clone: A much larger clone differs by one base, so this may be a read error. The final CDR3 position lacks the conserved phenylalanine or tryptophan, pointing to a likely read error. The V call is TRBV11-2, the J call TRBJ1-2; tentatively, D is TRBD1 (6 bases). CDR3 length equals 15 residues. Trimming took 7 bases from V and 2 from J, leaving 17 bases between them. The germline CDR1 and CDR2 sequences are SGHAT and FQNNGV. CDR3 in DNA: TGTGCCAGCACCCCTTTCGCAGGGGCGAACTATGGCTACACCCTC. Translating gives CASTPFAGANYGYTL.

The rearrangement links TRBV28 to TRBJ1-2, with D unclear. V lost 7 bases, J lost 7 bases, and 13 bases lay in between. The CDR3 contains 12 residues. Germline V gene data show CDR1 as MDHEN and CDR2 as SYDVKM. The CDR3, as DNA: TGTGCCAGCAATCCCCGGTATGGTGGCTACACCTTC. Translating gives CASNPRYGGYTF.

This chain connects TRBV7-2 to TRBJ2-6; D is undetermined. This CDR3 is 13 amino acids long. Germline CDR1 and CDR2: SGHTA and FQGNSA. Trimming pared 5 bases from V and 4 bases from J, leaving 6 bases between. CDR3 region: CASSTPGANVLTF. The CDR3 DNA reads as TGTGCCAGCAGCACCCCCGGGGCCAACGTCCTGACTTTC.

The chain uses TRBV18 and TRBJ2-5; D remains ambiguous. The CDR3 spans 16 residues. V was cut by 6 bases and J by 5 bases, with 22 bases left in between. CDR1 is KGHSH, CDR2 LQKENI, per germline. CDR3 residues: CASSTSPPVWAETQYF. CDR3 DNA sequence: TGTGCCAGCTCCACCTCACCGCCGGTGTGGGCGGAGACCCAGTACTTC.

The V and J genes are TRBV13 and TRBJ1-2; D not certain. This CDR3 has 16 amino acids. V lost 5 bases and J lost 6, with 22 bases in between. Germline values: CDR1 PRHDT, CDR2 FYEKMQ (reference sequence). The CDR3 region is CASSQTLPDTIHGYTF. The CDR3 nucleotides read TGTGCCAGCAGCCAGACCCTCCCAGACACGATCCATGGCTACACCTTC. The full variable domain, rest sourced from reference TRBV13 and TRBJ1-2, is AAGVIQSPRHLIKEKRETATLKCYPIPRHDTVYWYQQGPGQDPQFLISFYEKMQSDKGSIPDRFSAQQFSDYHSELNMSSLELGDSALYFCASSQTLPDTIHGYTFGSGTRLTVV.

Remarks on this clone: This likely traces to a read error, being one base from a far larger clone. The identical CDR3 is also encoded by other nucleotide sequences in the sample. The chain links TRBV14 to TRBJ1-2; D uncertain. This CDR3 region has 13 residues. Germline V gene lookup returns CDR1 SGHDN and CDR2 FVKESK. The CDR3 spells CASSHGPTYGYTF. The CDR3, as DNA: TGCGCCAGCAGCCACGGACCCACTTATGGCTACACCTTC.

This clone was seen a single time. The chain carries TRBV28 and TRBJ1-1; no reliable D call. V was cut by 8 bases and J by 4 bases, with 11 bases left in between. Per germline, CDR1 MDHEN and CDR2 SYDVKM. The length of the CDR3 is 12 residues. The CDR3: CASGSGFTEAFF. As DNA, the CDR3 is TGTGCCAGCGGTTCGGGATTCACTGAAGCTTTCTTT. The full variable domain, its missing parts supplied by reference TRBV28 and TRBJ1-1, is DVKVTQSSRYLVKRTGEKVFLECVQDMDHENMFWYRQDPGLGLRLIYFSYDVKMKEKGDIPEGYSVSREKKERFSLILESASTNQTSMYLCASGSGFTEAFFGQGTRLTVV.